The 2 T cell receptor beta chains below all came from one sample that was sequenced in a study of cytomegalovirus exposure and HLA in healthy donors. The PCR employed 60 Vbeta primers together with 13 Jbeta primers. The table came from immunoSEQ multiplex PCR; TCRdb's copy has only in-frame clones and leaves some out. The sample holds over 90,000 clones, around 57% seen once. Sequencing used PBMCs. The source is a human donor in good health.

This chain joins TRBV7-9 and TRBJ2-1, with D perhaps matching TRBD2 (5 bases). Trimming took 11 bases from V and 7 from J, leaving 18 bases between them. The germline gives CDR1 SEHNR, CDR2 FQNEAQ (reference sequence). The CDR3 loop spans 13 amino acids. The CDR3 sequence: CAVMEDPSNEQFF. In DNA form, the CDR3 reads TGTGCCGTGATGGAGGATCCCTCGAATGAGCAGTTCTTC.

This clone was recorded a few times. The chain has TRBV5-1 and TRBJ1-5; unclear D gene. V was trimmed by 4 bases and J by 6 bases, leaving 11 bases between them. Germline V gives CDR1 SGHRS, CDR2 YFSETQ. The CDR3 runs to 13 residues. CDR3 nucleotide sequence: TGCGCCAGCAGCCCGGACTATGGTCAGCCCCAGCATTTT. This encodes CASSPDYGQPQHF.